This TCR beta chain originates from a study of blood T cell repertoires in COVID-19 (TCRdb year 2020). About the full investigation: Collaborator samples came from the United States, Italy and Spain and covered acute and convalescent phases of COVID-19. Deeply sampled blood TCRbeta repertoires from subjects exposed to, actively infected with, or recovered from COVID-19 were included in the dataset. Where available, HLA class I and class II types were taken from metadata supplied by the sample provider and were not determined by assay-based typing. A de-identified subject ID, COVID-19 status, age in years and sex were almost always included in the sample metadata. Samples were obtained from the ongoing ImmuneRACE study (first 160 participants) and from about 1,300 subjects provided by 6 global collaborators. The material from the prospective study consisted of cDNA or gDNA derived from T cells, B-cell-depleted T cells, or PBMCs. The repertoires were made available in a free public database intended to serve as a resource for research on the immune response to SARS-CoV-2.

TCRbeta CDR3 regions were amplified from genomic DNA using the immunoSEQ Assay, a bias-controlled multiplex PCR. The paper's processing steps were these. Nucleated cell counts per sample were estimated from amplification of reference gene primers within the assay. To quantify the absolute abundance of each unique TCRbeta CDR3 rearrangement, sequence reads were collapsed and filtered. For each sample, productive Simpson clonality was calculated as the square root of Simpson's diversity index across productive rearrangements. Held by TCRdb, this immuneACCESS table contains in-frame sequences only and omits some clones. Under half of the omission traces to an unresolved V gene where checked; the cause of the rest is unknown. That table is the source of V, J and clone size, and D and trimming were worked out from the DNA. Within this sample are about 240,000 clones, with around 90% of them counted one time only. In total, the top ten clones hold just under 0.8% of the sample.

This clone was seen just once. Its antigen is unknown. Base qualities were left out, and no much larger clone turns up one base away. Reading the germline V gene (reference sequence) gives CDR1 LNHDA and CDR2 SQIVND. V is cut back by 1 base and J by 3 bases, with 13 bases in the junction unmatched. From the cysteine up to the phenylalanine, the CDR3 has a length of 18 residues. Only the CDR3 portion is preserved as DNA: 54 bases, with reading frame beginning at the first base. Each collaborating institution followed its own protocols to collect whole blood in K2EDTA tubes. Collaborator samples were shipped for TCRbeta analysis as frozen whole blood, isolated PBMCs, or DNA extracted from either sample type. The full study reports these points: The quantity of clinical and demographic metadata differed by source and by participant and was supplied without curation.

Source material: peripheral blood. The receptor was isolated from a woman aged 25 to 39 with acute or convalescent COVID-19. In this chain, TRBV19 is recombined with TRBJ2-3, and 7 bases in between align with TRBD1. The CDR3 protein: CASSIGKGDRRWTDTQYF. Here is the DNA: TGTGCCAGTAGTATAGGAAAAGGGGACAGACGGTGGACAGATACGCAGTATTTT.